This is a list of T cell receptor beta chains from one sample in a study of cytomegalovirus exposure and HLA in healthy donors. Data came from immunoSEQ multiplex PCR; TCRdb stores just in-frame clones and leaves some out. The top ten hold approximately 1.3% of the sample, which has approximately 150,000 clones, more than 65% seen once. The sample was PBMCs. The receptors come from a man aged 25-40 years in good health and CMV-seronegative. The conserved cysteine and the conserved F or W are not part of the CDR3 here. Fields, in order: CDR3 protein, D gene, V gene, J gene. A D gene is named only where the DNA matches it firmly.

CDR3 protein: ASSLGGTGYREQY
D gene: TRBD1
V gene: TRBV9
J gene: TRBJ2-7

CDR3 protein: ASSLGTGTVNEKLF
D gene: TRBD1
V gene: TRBV7-8
J gene: TRBJ1-4

CDR3 protein: ASSWGEYEQY
D gene: -
V gene: TRBV28
J gene: TRBJ2-7

CDR3 protein: ASSLYTGAGYT
D gene: TRBD1
V gene: TRBV5-5
J gene: TRBJ1-2

CDR3 protein: ASSLSSLLAGGTDTQY
D gene: TRBD2
V gene: TRBV27
J gene: TRBJ2-3

CDR3 protein: ASSSTAFYGYT
D gene: -
V gene: TRBV28
J gene: TRBJ1-2

CDR3 protein: ASSLSGQGVDTQY
D gene: TRBD1
V gene: TRBV5-6
J gene: TRBJ2-3

CDR3 protein: ASSEEGFGTDTQY
D gene: -
V gene: TRBV6-4
J gene: TRBJ2-3

CDR3 protein: ASSEAAGQGYGYT
D gene: TRBD1
V gene: TRBV6-1
J gene: TRBJ1-2

CDR3 protein: ASSMRSSGDTQY
D gene: -
V gene: TRBV6-5
J gene: TRBJ2-3

CDR3 protein: ASRRVPSGSYEQF
D gene: TRBD2
V gene: TRBV5-1
J gene: TRBJ2-1

CDR3 protein: ASIHRSDRVNEQF
D gene: TRBD1
V gene: TRBV6-5
J gene: TRBJ2-1

CDR3 protein: ASSLTSGTATYEQY
D gene: TRBD1
V gene: TRBV27
J gene: TRBJ2-7

CDR3 protein: ASRDGGETQY
D gene: TRBD2
V gene: TRBV6-5
J gene: TRBJ2-5

CDR3 protein: AWTLSGSYEQY
D gene: -
V gene: TRBV30
J gene: TRBJ2-7

CDR3 protein: ATRQGATYEQF
D gene: TRBD1
V gene: TRBV5-4
J gene: TRBJ2-1

CDR3 protein: ASSSRTANYGYT
D gene: -
V gene: TRBV5-4
J gene: TRBJ1-2

CDR3 protein: ASSPGTGRGTQY
D gene: TRBD1
V gene: TRBV18
J gene: TRBJ2-5

CDR3 protein: ASSVSGEKLF
D gene: -
V gene: TRBV9
J gene: TRBJ1-4

CDR3 protein: ASREAGGPTNIQY
D gene: TRBD2
V gene: TRBV5-1
J gene: TRBJ2-4

CDR3 protein: ASSYRRGGGNTEAF
D gene: -
V gene: TRBV6-5
J gene: TRBJ1-1

CDR3 protein: ASRLVVDTQY
D gene: -
V gene: TRBV10-1
J gene: TRBJ2-3

CDR3 protein: AWRGGTGGVFSNQPQH
D gene: TRBD1
V gene: TRBV30
J gene: TRBJ1-5

CDR3 protein: ASSGQFFSNQPQH
D gene: -
V gene: TRBV6-1
J gene: TRBJ1-5

CDR3 protein: ASRGTGNTEAF
D gene: -
V gene: TRBV6-6
J gene: TRBJ1-1

CDR3 protein: ASRIPGQGAVEAF
D gene: TRBD1
V gene: TRBV19
J gene: TRBJ1-1

CDR3 protein: ATSREQGTGELF
D gene: -
V gene: TRBV15
J gene: TRBJ2-2

CDR3 protein: ASSQTGTYEQY
D gene: -
V gene: TRBV5-1
J gene: TRBJ2-7

CDR3 protein: AISSGTGNSPLH
D gene: TRBD1
V gene: TRBV10-3
J gene: TRBJ1-6

CDR3 protein: ASSARWASGGAGGETQY
D gene: TRBD2
V gene: TRBV5-5
J gene: TRBJ2-5

CDR3 protein: ASSTGLAGVVYEQY
D gene: TRBD2
V gene: TRBV5-1
J gene: TRBJ2-7

CDR3 protein: ATRLDRGETQY
D gene: TRBD1
V gene: TRBV15
J gene: TRBJ2-5

CDR3 protein: ASSYGSSTGSQH
D gene: -
V gene: TRBV7-2
J gene: TRBJ1-5

CDR3 protein: ASRWDRAGGTEAF
D gene: TRBD1
V gene: TRBV7-2
J gene: TRBJ1-1

CDR3 protein: ASSAAPETQY
D gene: -
V gene: TRBV2
J gene: TRBJ2-5

CDR3 protein: AITSGQGPYEQY
D gene: TRBD1
V gene: TRBV10-3
J gene: TRBJ2-7

CDR3 protein: ASSLQPQPVSGNTIY
D gene: -
V gene: TRBV11-2
J gene: TRBJ1-3

CDR3 protein: ASSPLAGRQETQY
D gene: TRBD2
V gene: TRBV19
J gene: TRBJ2-5

CDR3 protein: ASSLVETVSPAGWAEAF
D gene: -
V gene: TRBV5-1
J gene: TRBJ1-1

CDR3 protein: ASSDSDSGEQF
D gene: -
V gene: TRBV6-4
J gene: TRBJ2-1

CDR3 protein: AWSIGTSGETQY
D gene: TRBD2
V gene: TRBV30
J gene: TRBJ2-5

CDR3 protein: ASSQGGNYPYEQY
D gene: TRBD1
V gene: TRBV7-2
J gene: TRBJ2-7

CDR3 protein: ASSLTGEGQPQH
D gene: TRBD1
V gene: TRBV19
J gene: TRBJ1-5

CDR3 protein: ASSLVPGDTQY
D gene: -
V gene: TRBV11-2
J gene: TRBJ2-3

CDR3 protein: ASSIDNEQF
D gene: -
V gene: TRBV7-9
J gene: TRBJ2-1

CDR3 protein: ASSLGQGWQPQH
D gene: -
V gene: TRBV28
J gene: TRBJ1-5

CDR3 protein: ASSTSKTPRADTQY
D gene: -
V gene: TRBV19
J gene: TRBJ2-3

CDR3 protein: ATTDSPRTTGELF
D gene: -
V gene: TRBV28
J gene: TRBJ2-2

CDR3 protein: ASSLVRTLRDRGPKEQY
D gene: TRBD1
V gene: TRBV7-4
J gene: TRBJ2-7

CDR3 protein: ASSLTLSSYNEQF
D gene: -
V gene: TRBV28
J gene: TRBJ2-1

CDR3 protein: ASSILAEESSYEQY
D gene: TRBD2
V gene: TRBV5-1
J gene: TRBJ2-7

CDR3 protein: ASSTGQGATDEQY
D gene: TRBD1
V gene: TRBV5-1
J gene: TRBJ2-7

CDR3 protein: ASSTRTGRNYGYT
D gene: TRBD1
V gene: TRBV9
J gene: TRBJ1-2

CDR3 protein: SVERDRRTGELF
D gene: TRBD1
V gene: TRBV29-1
J gene: TRBJ2-2

CDR3 protein: AISRGNQPQH
D gene: -
V gene: TRBV6-6
J gene: TRBJ1-5

CDR3 protein: ASSEGTGPNSPLH
D gene: TRBD1
V gene: TRBV6-1
J gene: TRBJ1-6

CDR3 protein: ASSLEVGGSSYEQY
D gene: TRBD2
V gene: TRBV7-2
J gene: TRBJ2-7

CDR3 protein: ASSDILARYQETQY
D gene: -
V gene: TRBV6-1
J gene: TRBJ2-5

CDR3 protein: ASSFLNTTGAFFSGELF
D gene: TRBD1
V gene: TRBV5-1
J gene: TRBJ2-2